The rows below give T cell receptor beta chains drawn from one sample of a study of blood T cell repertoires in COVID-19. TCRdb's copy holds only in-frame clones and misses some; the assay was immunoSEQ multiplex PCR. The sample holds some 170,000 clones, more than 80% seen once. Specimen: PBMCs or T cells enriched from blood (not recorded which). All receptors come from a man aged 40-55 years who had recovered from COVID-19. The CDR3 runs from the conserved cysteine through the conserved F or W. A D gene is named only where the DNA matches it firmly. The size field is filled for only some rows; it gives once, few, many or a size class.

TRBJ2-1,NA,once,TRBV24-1,TGTGCCACCAGTGACCCCGGGTTGGAGCAGTTCTTC,CATSDPGLEQFF
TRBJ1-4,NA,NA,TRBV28,TGTGCCAGCAGTTTGTATGCAACTAATGAAAAACTGTTTTTT,CASSLYATNEKLFF
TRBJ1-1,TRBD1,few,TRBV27,TGTGCCAGCAGCAGACAGGGAGGTCTCAGATGGAACACTGAAGCTTTCTTT,CASSRQGGLRWNTEAFF
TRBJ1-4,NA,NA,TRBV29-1,TGCAGCGTTGCCCCCGGGTCAAATGAAAAACTGTTTTTT,CSVAPGSNEKLFF
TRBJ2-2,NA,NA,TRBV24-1,TGTGCCACCGGGAAGACAGGGAACACCGGGGAGCTGTTTTTT,CATGKTGNTGELFF
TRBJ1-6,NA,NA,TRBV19,TGTGCCAGTAAACCCCGGGGGTATGGGAATAATTCACCCCTCCACTTT,CASKPRGYGNNSPLHF
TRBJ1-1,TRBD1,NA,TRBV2,TGTGCCAGCAGTGAAGCACACCGGGACAGCCTTGAAGCTTTCTTT,CASSEAHRDSLEAFF
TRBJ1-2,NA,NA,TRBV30,TGTGCCTGGAGTCCCGACAGTGATCACCAGCCGGGCTACACCTTC,CAWSPDSDHQPGYTF
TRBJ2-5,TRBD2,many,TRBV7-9,TGTGCCAGCAGCTTGAGACTAGCTGTGGAGACCCAGTACTTC,CASSLRLAVETQYF
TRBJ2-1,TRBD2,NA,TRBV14,TGTGCCAGCAGCCACAGGGAGGGTCTCAATGAGCAGTTCTTC,CASSHREGLNEQFF
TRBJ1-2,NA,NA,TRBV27,TGTGCCAGCAGTTCCCCCCCCTTCTATGGCTACACCTTC,CASSSPPFYGYTF
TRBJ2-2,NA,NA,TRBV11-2,TGTGCCAGCAGCTCAGCGCCTACCGGGGAGCTGTTTTTT,CASSSAPTGELFF
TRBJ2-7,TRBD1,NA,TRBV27,TGTGCCAGCAGTTTATCGGGACAGGGGAACTCCTACGAGCAGTACTTC,CASSLSGQGNSYEQYF
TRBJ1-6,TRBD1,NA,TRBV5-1,TGCGCCAGCAGCTTACAGGGGGATTCACCCCTCCACTTT,CASSLQGDSPLHF
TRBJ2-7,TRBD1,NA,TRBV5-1,TGCGCCAGCAGCTTGTATGGGACAGGGTCGGGGGAGCAGTACTTC,CASSLYGTGSGEQYF
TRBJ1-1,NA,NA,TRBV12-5,TGTGCTAGTGGTTTGGCCACACAGGGTCCGAACACTGAAGCTTTCTTT,CASGLATQGPNTEAFF
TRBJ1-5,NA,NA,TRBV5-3,TGTGCCAGAAGCTTTCGGGTTAGCAATCAGCCCCAGCATTTT,CARSFRVSNQPQHF
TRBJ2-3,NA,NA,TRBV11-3,TGTGCCAGCTCGTCCGGTCACCCTACAGATACGCAGTATTTT,CASSSGHPTDTQYF
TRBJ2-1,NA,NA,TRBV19,TGTGCCAGTAAATGGTTGGTTTCGGGTGAGCAGTTCTTC,CASKWLVSGEQFF
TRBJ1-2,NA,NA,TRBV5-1,TGCGCCAGCAGCGTGGACCAGTATGGCTACACCTTC,CASSVDQYGYTF
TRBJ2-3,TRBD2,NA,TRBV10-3,TGTGCCATCAGTGAGGGACTAGCGGGAGTATCCGATACGCAGTATTTT,CAISEGLAGVSDTQYF
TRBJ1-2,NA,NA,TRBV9,TGTGCCAGCAGCTCCCTCCATGGCTACACCTTC,CASSSLHGYTF
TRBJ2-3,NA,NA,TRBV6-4,TGTGCCAGCAGTGACTCCCGGGACTCCAGAGATACGCAGTATTTT,CASSDSRDSRDTQYF
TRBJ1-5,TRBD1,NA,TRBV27,TGTGCCAGCAGTTTATTGCCGAACAGGGGTGATCAGCCCCAGCATTTT,CASSLLPNRGDQPQHF
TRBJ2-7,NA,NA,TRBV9,TGTGCCAGCAGCGCGGGAATAGTAACAGTCAACGAGCAGTACTTC,CASSAGIVTVNEQYF
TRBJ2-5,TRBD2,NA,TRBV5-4,TGTGCCAGCAGCTCGACTAGCGGGTACCAAGAGACCCAGTACTTC,CASSSTSGYQETQYF
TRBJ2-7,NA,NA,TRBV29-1,TGCAGCGTTGCATCCAGGTCGCGCTACGAGCAGTACTTC,CSVASRSRYEQYF
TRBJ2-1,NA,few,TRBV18,TGTGCCAGCTCAACTAGACAGGTCCCTGAGCAGTTCTTC,CASSTRQVPEQFF
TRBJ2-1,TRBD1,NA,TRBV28,TGTGCCAGTCTGGGACAGGGAAACAATGAGCAGTTCTTC,CASLGQGNNEQFF
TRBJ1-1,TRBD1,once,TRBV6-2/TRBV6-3,TGTGCCAGCAGTTCTGAACAGGGGAATTTTCTGAACACTGAAGCTTTCTTT,CASSSEQGNFLNTEAFF
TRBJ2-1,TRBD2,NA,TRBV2,TGTGCCAGCAGTGAAGGGGGGAGCGGGAGAAAGTTCTTC,CASSEGGSGRKFF
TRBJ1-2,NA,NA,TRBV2,TGTGCCAGCAGTGAAGGGCAGGGGCTCTATGGCTACACCTTC,CASSEGQGLYGYTF
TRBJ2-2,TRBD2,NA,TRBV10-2,TGCGCCAGCAGACCGACTAGCGGATTGAACACCGGGGAGCTGTTTTTT,CASRPTSGLNTGELFF
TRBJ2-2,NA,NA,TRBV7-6,TGTGCCAGCAGCTTACCCTTGCAGGGAGGTAACACCGGGGAGCTGTTTTTT,CASSLPLQGGNTGELFF
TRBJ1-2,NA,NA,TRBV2,TGTGCCAGCAGTGAAGCCCCTCGACTAGGAAAGAGCCATGGCTACACCTTC,CASSEAPRLGKSHGYTF
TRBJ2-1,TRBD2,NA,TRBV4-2,TGTGCCAGCAGCCCAGGGACTAGCGGGATGGGGGATGAGCAGTTCTTC,CASSPGTSGMGDEQFF
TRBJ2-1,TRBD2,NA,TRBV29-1,TGCAGCGTTGAGTGGACTAGCGGGATCAGCTCCTACAATGAGCAGTTCTTC,CSVEWTSGISSYNEQFF
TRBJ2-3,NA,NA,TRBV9,TGTGCCAGCAGCGTAGCTACAGGGACAGATACGCAGTATTTT,CASSVATGTDTQYF
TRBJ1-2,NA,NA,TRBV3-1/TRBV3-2,TGTGCCAGCAGCCAAGATCTCCCGCGGGAAGTTGCTAACTATGGCTACACCTTC,CASSQDLPREVANYGYTF
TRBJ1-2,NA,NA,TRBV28,TGTGCCAGCAGTTTCGACACCAAGGCGTATGGCTACACCTTC,CASSFDTKAYGYTF
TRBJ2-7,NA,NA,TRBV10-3,TGTGCCATCAGTGAGGATACAGGGTTTGTCGAGCAGTACTTC,CAISEDTGFVEQYF
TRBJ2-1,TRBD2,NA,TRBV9,TGTGCCAGCAGCGTCTATAGCGGGAGGGCGGGAGAGCAGTTCTTC,CASSVYSGRAGEQFF
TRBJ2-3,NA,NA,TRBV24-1,TGTGCCACCAGTGAGTCCCTAGCTGCAGATACGCAGTATTTT,CATSESLAADTQYF
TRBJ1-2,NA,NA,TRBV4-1,TGCGCCAGCAGCCAAGAAAACCCCACTCGCTACACCTTC,CASSQENPTRYTF
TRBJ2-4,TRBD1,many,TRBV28,TGTGCCAGCAGGTCGGGACAGGGGGCCAAAAACATTCAGTACTTC,CASRSGQGAKNIQYF
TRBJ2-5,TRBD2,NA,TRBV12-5,TGTGCTAGTGGTTTGGGAATCACTAGCGGCCAAGAGACCCAGTACTTC,CASGLGITSGQETQYF
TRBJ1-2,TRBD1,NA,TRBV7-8,TGTGCCAGCAGCTTAGTGGCGCAGGGGGGAGACTATGGCTACACCTTC,CASSLVAQGGDYGYTF
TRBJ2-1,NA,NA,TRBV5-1,TGCGCCAGCAGCTACCGGGACTACAATGAGCAGTTCTTC,CASSYRDYNEQFF